These 28 T cell receptor beta chains share one sample of origin, sequenced in a study of beta chain features in type 1 diabetes. Notes on the study in general: For Type 1 diabetes patients, all four CD4+ subsets carried TCRB CDR3s that were moderately but significantly shorter.

Their target antigens are unknown. Sequencing targeted expressed TCRB transcripts, as all isolated RNA had been reverse transcribed. The assay was immunoSEQ multiplex PCR, and TCRdb's table has in-frame clones only and misses some. The sample yields approximately 130,000 clones, around 16% seen once. The sample comprised central memory CD4+ T cells from blood. The receptors here all came from a man aged 18-30 years with type 1 diabetes.

This clone was observed a handful of times. The chain has TRBV5-8 and TRBJ1-2, with D possibly TRBD1 on 6 matching bases. Germline CDR1 and CDR2: SGHTS and YDEGEE. This CDR3 contains 15 residues. The V end was cut by 0 bases, the J end by 5 bases, with 14 bases between. This CDR3 is CASSLGTRTAYGYTF. As DNA, the CDR3 is TGTGCCAGCAGCTTGGGGACGCGGACAGCGTATGGCTACACCTTC.

The chain is built from TRBV14 and TRBJ2-4; 7 bases are a match to TRBD1. The length of the CDR3 is 15 residues. Germline V CDR1 and CDR2: SGHDN, FVKESK. Germline trimming cut 5 bases from V and 5 bases from J; bases unmatched to any gene: 9. This chain's CDR3 is CASSSQGQSQNIQYF. The CDR3 DNA follows: TGTGCCAGCAGCTCTCAGGGACAGTCGCAAAACATTCAGTACTTC.

V and J are TRBV7-2 and TRBJ1-1; no firm D call. CDR1 and CDR2 from the germline V gene are SGHTA and FQGNSA. Trimming left V 2 bases short and J 1 base short, with 8 bases between. CDR3 size: 14 residues. In nucleotides, the CDR3 is TGTGCCAGCAGCTTATATGCAGAGAACACTGAAGCTTTCTTT. Translating it yields CASSLYAENTEAFF.

This chain connects TRBV7-2 to TRBJ2-1; D is ambiguous. CDR1 is SGHTA, CDR2 FQGNSA, per germline. Trimming left V 1 base short and J 7 bases short, with 11 bases between. The CDR3 has 14 amino acids. CDR3 residues: CASSLEARQNEQFF. The CDR3 coding sequence is TGTGCCAGCAGCTTAGAAGCGCGGCAAAATGAGCAGTTCTTC.

This clone showed up just a few times. The genes are TRBV27 and TRBJ2-1; D might be TRBD1 (6 bases). The germline V gene encodes CDR1 MNHEY and CDR2 SMNVEV (reference sequence). The CDR3 has 14 amino acids. V was shortened by 4 bases and J by 2 bases, with 9 bases between the two germline ends. CDR3: CASSSPGAYNEQFF. The CDR3 nucleotides are TGTGCCAGCAGTTCTCCAGGGGCCTACAATGAGCAGTTCTTC.

This clone appeared a few times. A far larger clone is a single base away, which makes a read error likely. The chain is built from TRBV30 and TRBJ2-3; D may be TRBD2 (5 bases). Trimming cost V 0 bases and J 1 base, with 11 bases left between them. Germline loops: CDR1 GTSNPN, CDR2 SVGIG (reference sequence). The CDR3 is made up of 15 amino acids. The CDR3 loop reads CAWSVGVPGTDTQYF. The CDR3 DNA reads as TGTGCCTGGAGTGTCGGGGTACCGGGCACAGATACGCAGTATTTT.

This clone was counted a few times. The chain combines TRBV29-1 with TRBJ2-1; D might be TRBD1 or TRBD2, each matching 5 bases. The CDR3 spans 14 residues. The V end was cut by 6 bases, the J end by 2 bases, with 14 bases between. Germline CDR1 and CDR2: SQVTM and ANQGSEA. CDR3 amino acids: CSVPPKGPYNEQFF. In DNA, the CDR3 is TGCAGCGTCCCCCCGAAGGGACCCTACAATGAGCAGTTCTTC.

The table lists this clone with many counts. At one end, the junction sequence differs from germline, possibly due to a read error. The chain is built from TRBV29-1 and TRBJ2-3, with unresolved D. The CDR3 length is 11 residues. The V gene's germline CDR1 is SQVTM and CDR2 ANQGSEA. CDR3: CSAETTDTQYF. The CDR3 DNA follows: TGCAGCGCTGAAACCACAGATACGCAGTATTTT.

V and J are TRBV10-3 and TRBJ2-5; possible D gene TRBD1, 5 bases. V dropped 3 bases and J dropped 5 bases, with 10 bases sitting between them. Germline V gene data show CDR1 as ENHRY and CDR2 as SYGVKD. The CDR3 contains 13 residues. In nucleotides, the CDR3 is TGTGCCATCAGTGAAGGTCCAGGGGAGACCCAGTACTTC. This codes for CAISEGPGETQYF.

This clone is deemed medium-sized. The genes are TRBV2 and TRBJ2-1; either TRBD1 or TRBD2 may supply D (5 bases each). Germline V lookup: CDR1 SNHLY, CDR2 FYNNEI. V dropped 6 bases and J dropped 3 bases, with 15 bases sitting between them. The CDR3 has 15 residues. Here the CDR3 DNA reads TGTGCCAGCAGGTCCGGGGCCTCGGTCTACAATGAGCAGTTCTTC. Protein: CASRSGASVYNEQFF.

The chain links TRBV18 to TRBJ2-7, with 7 bases lining up with TRBD2. V lost 1 base and J lost 2; bases outside the gene matches: 5. The CDR3 runs to 15 residues. Per the germline V gene, CDR1 is KGHSH and CDR2 is LQKENI. CDR3 in DNA: TGTGCCAGCTCACCACTGGGCGGGAGCCCCTACGAGCAGTACTTC. It specifies CASSPLGGSPYEQYF.

For the CDR3, the DNA is TGTGCCAGCTCACGGGACTCCCGATACAATGAGCAGTTCTTC. As protein: CASSRDSRYNEQFF. The rearrangement links TRBV18 to TRBJ2-1; possible D gene TRBD2, 6 bases. Germline V gives CDR1 KGHSH, CDR2 LQKENI. CDR3 length: 14 amino acids. The V and J ends lost 4 bases and 4 bases respectively, with 11 bases between them.

This clone has more than one count but fewer than ten. The chain combines TRBV30 with TRBJ2-5; D is perhaps TRBD2 (6 bases). CDR1 and CDR2 from the germline V gene are GTSNPN and SVGIG (reference sequence). The V end lost 3 bases, the J end lost 1 base, and 12 bases lay between the germline ends. CDR3 size: 14 residues. The CDR3 spells CAWRRGNLQETQYF. Here the CDR3 DNA reads TGTGCCTGGAGACGGGGGAACCTCCAAGAGACCCAGTACTTC. The variable domain in full, completed from reference TRBV30 and TRBJ2-5, reads SQTIHQWPATLVQPVGSPLSLECTVEGTSNPNLYWYRQAAGRGLQLLFYSVGIGQISSEVPQNLSASRPQDRQFILSSKKLLLSDSGFYLCAWRRGNLQETQYFGPGTRLLVL.

This clone was detected a few times. The chain has TRBV9 and TRBJ2-7; possible D gene TRBD1, 5 bases. Trimming left V 0 bases short and J 6 bases short, with 19 bases between. The length of the CDR3 is 16 residues. The germline gives CDR1 SGDLS, CDR2 YYNGEE. CDR3: CASSVALAGFFSEQYF. CDR3 DNA sequence: TGTGCCAGCAGCGTAGCTTTGGCAGGGTTTTTTAGCGAGCAGTACTTC.

This clone showed up many times. This sequence joins TRBV28 and TRBJ2-7; TRBD2 matches at 7 bases. The ends lost 8 bases at V and 6 bases at J; junction bases unmatched: 7. Per the germline V gene, CDR1 is MDHEN and CDR2 is SYDVKM. The CDR3 contains 12 residues. The CDR3 sequence is CASCSRGVEQYF. The DNA for the CDR3 is TGTGCCAGCTGCTCTCGGGGGGTCGAGCAGTACTTC.

This rearrangement joins TRBV5-1 to TRBJ2-5, with TRBD2 identical over 15 bases. Germline assignment: CDR1 SGHRS and CDR2 YFSETQ. Unmatched junction bases numbered 3, after V lost 4 bases and J lost 2 bases. The CDR3 runs to 16 residues. For the CDR3, the DNA is TGCGCCAGCAGCCCCGGACTAGCGGGAGGGCAAGAGACCCAGTACTTC. Protein sequence: CASSPGLAGGQETQYF.

The chain joins TRBV2 to TRBJ1-4; 8 bases line up with TRBD1. CDR3 length equals 15 residues. With 5 bases clipped from V and 8 bases from J, the junction kept 10 bases outside the gene matches. From germline, CDR1 is SNHLY and CDR2 FYNNEI. The CDR3: CASSPRTGFGEKLFF. In DNA, the CDR3 is TGTGCCAGCAGTCCAAGGACAGGGTTTGGGGAAAAACTGTTTTTT. Supplemented by reference TRBV2 and TRBJ1-4, the full variable domain reads EPEVTQTPSHQVTQMGQEVILRCVPISNHLYFYWYRQILGQKVEFLVSFYNNEISEKSEIFDDQFSVERPDGSNFTLKIRSTKLEDSAMYFCASSPRTGFGEKLFFGSGTQLSVL.

The chain carries TRBV2 and TRBJ1-1; TRBD1 matches at 9 bases. The J segment lost 2 bases and the V segment lost 6 bases, leaving 7 bases of the junction unmatched. CDR1 SNHLY and CDR2 FYNNEI come from the germline V gene. CDR3 length: 15 amino acids. The CDR3 sequence: CASSRNTGGNTEAFF. CDR3 nucleotide sequence: TGTGCCAGCAGCCGAAATACAGGGGGCAACACTGAAGCTTTCTTT.

This clone was counted only a few times. V gene TRBV6-5 combines with J gene TRBJ2-7; 7 bases map to TRBD1. J was trimmed by 6 bases and V by 6 bases; bases with no gene match: 5. Germline CDR1 and CDR2: MNHEY and SVGAGI. CDR3 length equals 12 residues. The CDR3 sequence is CASSQTGAEQYF. CDR3 coding DNA: TGTGCCAGCAGCCAAACAGGGGCCGAGCAGTACTTC.

Ten or more counts support this clone. The chain carries TRBV30 and TRBJ1-1; D is perhaps TRBD1 (5 bases). Germline assignment: CDR1 GTSNPN and CDR2 SVGIG (reference sequence). The CDR3 extends over 13 amino acids. The V and J ends lost 5 bases and 4 bases respectively, with 14 bases between them. The CDR3 sequence is CAWGSGIVTEAFF. In DNA, the CDR3 is TGTGCCTGGGGGTCAGGGATCGTCACTGAAGCTTTCTTT. The full variable domain, rest sourced from reference TRBV30 and TRBJ1-1, is SQTIHQWPATLVQPVGSPLSLECTVEGTSNPNLYWYRQAAGRGLQLLFYSVGIGQISSEVPQNLSASRPQDRQFILSSKKLLLSDSGFYLCAWGSGIVTEAFFGQGTRLTVV.

There are many counts of this clone. This chain connects TRBV9 to TRBJ2-4; 10 positions agree with TRBD2. This CDR3 region has 13 residues. From germline, CDR1 is SGDLS and CDR2 YYNGEE. Unmatched junction bases numbered 4, after V lost 4 bases and J lost 9 bases. Here the CDR3 DNA reads TGTGCCAGCAGCCCTCGGACTAGCGGCATTCAGTACTTC. As protein: CASSPRTSGIQYF. The whole variable domain, remainder taken from reference TRBV9 and TRBJ2-4, is DSGVTQTPKHLITATGQRVTLRCSPRSGDLSVYWYQQSLDQGLQFLIQYYNGEERAKGNILERFSAQQFPDLHSELNLSSLELGDSALYFCASSPRTSGIQYFGAGTRLSVL.

In the case of this clone: A much larger clone is a single base away; this may be a read error. This CDR3 is CARAKSAGANVLTF. In DNA, the CDR3 is TGTGCCAGGGCGAAGAGCGCTGGGGCCAACGTCCTGACTTTC. The rearrangement joins TRBV2 to TRBJ2-6; D ambiguous. The CDR3 runs 14 residues. Germline V gene lookup returns CDR1 SNHLY and CDR2 FYNNEI. V dropped 9 bases and J dropped 2 bases, with 11 bases sitting between them.

This sequence joins TRBV30 and TRBJ2-1; TRBD1 is a possible D gene (6 bases). Germline lookup yields CDR1 GTSNPN and CDR2 SVGIG (reference sequence). The CDR3 is made up of 17 amino acids. V was clipped by 0 bases and J by 4 bases, with 19 bases between them. The CDR3 loop reads CAWSVGLGGAVYNEQFF. Written as DNA, the CDR3 is TGTGCCTGGAGTGTAGGGTTAGGGGGAGCTGTTTACAATGAGCAGTTCTTC.

The chain recombines TRBV5-6 with TRBJ2-4; 12 positions match TRBD2. Germline V gives CDR1 SGHDT, CDR2 YYEEEE. V gave up 4 bases and J gave up 7 bases; unmatched junction bases: 9. The CDR3 consists of 16 residues. DNA for the CDR3: TGTGCCAGCAGCGGGACTAGCGGGCCCCTTGTGAACATTCAGTACTTC. Residues: CASSGTSGPLVNIQYF.

Here the CDR3 DNA reads TGTGCCAGCCAGTACACCGGGGAGCTGTTTTTT. This encodes CASQYTGELFF. V usage is TRBV7-2 and J usage is TRBJ2-2, with D uncertain. Trimming cost V 8 bases and J 3 bases, with 4 bases left between them. Germline assignment: CDR1 SGHTA and CDR2 FQGNSA. This CDR3 comprises 11 residues.

This clone was detected ten times or more. The chain couples TRBV9 to TRBJ2-6; no clear D gene. CDR1 and CDR2 from the germline V gene are SGDLS and YYNGEE. This CDR3 spans 13 amino acids. Deletions cut 0 bases from V and 4 bases from J, with 2 bases between. CDR3 sequence reads: CASSVAGANVLTF. CDR3 DNA sequence: TGTGCCAGCAGCGTAGCCGGGGCCAACGTCCTGACTTTC. Supplemented by reference TRBV9 and TRBJ2-6, the full variable domain reads DSGVTQTPKHLITATGQRVTLRCSPRSGDLSVYWYQQSLDQGLQFLIQYYNGEERAKGNILERFSAQQFPDLHSELNLSSLELGDSALYFCASSVAGANVLTFGAGSRLTVL.

The gene calls are TRBV13 and TRBJ1-1, with D tentatively TRBD1 (5 bases). Germline V CDR1 and CDR2: PRHDT, FYEKMQ (reference sequence). The V end was cut by 2 bases, the J end by 7 bases, with 11 bases between. This CDR3 region has 13 residues. DNA of the CDR3: TGTGCCAGCAGCTTAAGGGGAAGTGATGAAGCTTTCTTT. Residues: CASSLRGSDEAFF.

The chain combines TRBV7-9 with TRBJ2-5, with D possibly matching TRBD1 (5 bases). CDR1 and CDR2 from the germline V gene are SEHNR and FQNEAQ (reference sequence). Trimming removed 5 bases at V and 5 bases at J, with 15 bases between. This CDR3 contains 14 residues. Here the CDR3 DNA reads TGTGCCAGCAGCCCCTTGGGGCAGAAGGAGACCCAGTACTTC. Its translation is CASSPLGQKETQYF.